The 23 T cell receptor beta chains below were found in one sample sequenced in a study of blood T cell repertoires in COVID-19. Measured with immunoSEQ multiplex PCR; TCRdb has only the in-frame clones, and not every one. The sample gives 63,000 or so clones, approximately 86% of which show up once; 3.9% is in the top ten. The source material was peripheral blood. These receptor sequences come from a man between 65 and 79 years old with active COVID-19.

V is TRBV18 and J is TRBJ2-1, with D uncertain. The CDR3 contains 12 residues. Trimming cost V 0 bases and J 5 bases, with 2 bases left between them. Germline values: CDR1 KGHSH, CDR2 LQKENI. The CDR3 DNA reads TGTGCCAGCTCACCACCTAACAATGAGCAGTTCTTC. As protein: CASSPPNNEQFF.

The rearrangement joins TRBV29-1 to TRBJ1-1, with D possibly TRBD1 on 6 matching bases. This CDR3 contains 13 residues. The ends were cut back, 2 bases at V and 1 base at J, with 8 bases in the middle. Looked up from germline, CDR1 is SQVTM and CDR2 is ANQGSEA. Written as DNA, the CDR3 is TGCAGCGTTGAACAGGGACAGAACACTGAAGCTTTCTTT. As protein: CSVEQGQNTEAFF.

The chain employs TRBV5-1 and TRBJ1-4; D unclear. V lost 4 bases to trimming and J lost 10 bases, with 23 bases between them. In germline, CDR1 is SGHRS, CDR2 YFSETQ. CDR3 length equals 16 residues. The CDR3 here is CASSPTPTEAGGKLFF. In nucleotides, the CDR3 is TGCGCCAGCAGCCCCACCCCTACAGAGGCGGGCGGAAAACTGTTTTTT.

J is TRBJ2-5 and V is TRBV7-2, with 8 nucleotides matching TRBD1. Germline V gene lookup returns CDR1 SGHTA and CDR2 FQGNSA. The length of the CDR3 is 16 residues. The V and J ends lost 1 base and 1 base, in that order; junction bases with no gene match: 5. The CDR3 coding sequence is TGTGCCAGCAGCTTAGGGGGCGGACAGGGCCAAGAGACCCAGTACTTC. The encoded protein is CASSLGGGQGQETQYF. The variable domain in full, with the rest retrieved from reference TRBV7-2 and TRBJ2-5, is GAGVSQSPSNKVTEKGKDVELRCDPISGHTALYWYRQSLGQGLEFLIYFQGNSAPDKSGLPSDRFSAERTGGSVSTLTIQRTQQEDSAVYLCASSLGGGQGQETQYFGPGTRLLVL.

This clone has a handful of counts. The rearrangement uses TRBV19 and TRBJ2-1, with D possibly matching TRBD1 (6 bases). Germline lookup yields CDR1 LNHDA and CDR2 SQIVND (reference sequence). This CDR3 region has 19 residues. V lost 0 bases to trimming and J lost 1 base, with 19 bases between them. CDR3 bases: TGTGCCAGTAGTATAGAAGGACAGTGGGGTGTTGGTTCCTACAATGAGCAGTTCTTC. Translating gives CASSIEGQWGVGSYNEQFF. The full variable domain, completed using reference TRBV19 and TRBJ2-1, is DGGITQSPKYLFRKEGQNVTLSCEQNLNHDAMYWYRQDPGQGLRLIYYSQIVNDFQKGDIAEGYSVSREKKESFPLTVTSAQKNPTAFYLCASSIEGQWGVGSYNEQFFGPGTRLTVL.

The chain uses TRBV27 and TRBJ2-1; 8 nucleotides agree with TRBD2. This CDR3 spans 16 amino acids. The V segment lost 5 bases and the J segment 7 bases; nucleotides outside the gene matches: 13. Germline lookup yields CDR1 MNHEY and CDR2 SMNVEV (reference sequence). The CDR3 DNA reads TGTGCCAGCAGTCCCGGACTAGCCATTTTTTGGAATGAGCAGTTCTTC. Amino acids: CASSPGLAIFWNEQFF.

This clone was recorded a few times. DNA for the CDR3: TGTGCCAGCAGTCCGAGACAGGGTGCCCTCTATGGCTACACCTTC. Translating it yields CASSPRQGALYGYTF. The chain is built from TRBV6-5 and TRBJ1-2, with 7 bases matching TRBD1. Germline CDR1 is MNHEY and CDR2 is SVGAGI. V lost 5 bases, J lost 4 bases, and 10 bases stayed unmatched. The length of the CDR3 is 15 residues.

DNA of the CDR3: TGTGCCAGCAATGTGGGCTCTAATCAGCCCCAGCATTTT. It specifies CASNVGSNQPQHF. The chain joins TRBV28 to TRBJ1-5; no firm D call. This CDR3 region has 13 residues. Germline loops: CDR1 MDHEN, CDR2 SYDVKM. The germline V and J ends were trimmed by 7 bases and 4 bases, with 11 bases remaining between them.

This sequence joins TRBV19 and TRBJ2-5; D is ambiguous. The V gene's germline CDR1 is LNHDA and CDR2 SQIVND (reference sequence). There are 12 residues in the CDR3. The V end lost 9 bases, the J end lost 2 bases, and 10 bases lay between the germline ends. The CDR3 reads CASNSRQETQYF. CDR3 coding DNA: TGTGCCAGCAACTCTCGGCAAGAGACCCAGTACTTC.

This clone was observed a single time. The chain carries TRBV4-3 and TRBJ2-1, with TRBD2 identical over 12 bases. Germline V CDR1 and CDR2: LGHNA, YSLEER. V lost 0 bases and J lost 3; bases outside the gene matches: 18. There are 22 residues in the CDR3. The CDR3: CASSQDHPGLAGGVGVYNEQFF. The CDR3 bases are TGCGCCAGCAGCCAAGACCACCCGGGGCTAGCGGGAGGGGTGGGGGTCTACAATGAGCAGTTCTTC.

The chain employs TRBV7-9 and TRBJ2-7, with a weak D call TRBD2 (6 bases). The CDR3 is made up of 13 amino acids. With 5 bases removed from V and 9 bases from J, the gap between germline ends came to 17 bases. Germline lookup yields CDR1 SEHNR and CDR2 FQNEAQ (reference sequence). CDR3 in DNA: TGTGCCAGCAGCCCCGGTTGGGAGGTTAGGCAGTACTTC. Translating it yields CASSPGWEVRQYF.

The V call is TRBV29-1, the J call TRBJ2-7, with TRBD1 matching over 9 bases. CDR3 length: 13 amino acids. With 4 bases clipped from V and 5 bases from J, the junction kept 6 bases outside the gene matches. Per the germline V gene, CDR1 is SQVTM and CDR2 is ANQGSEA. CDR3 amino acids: CSVGGQGSHEQYF. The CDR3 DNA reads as TGCAGCGTTGGCGGACAGGGGTCCCACGAGCAGTACTTC.

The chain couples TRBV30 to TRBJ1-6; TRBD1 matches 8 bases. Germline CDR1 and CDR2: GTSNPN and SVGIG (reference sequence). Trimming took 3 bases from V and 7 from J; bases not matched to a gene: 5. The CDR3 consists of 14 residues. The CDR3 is CAWSTGQGNSPLHF. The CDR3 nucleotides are TGTGCCTGGAGCACCGGACAGGGAAATTCACCCCTCCACTTT.

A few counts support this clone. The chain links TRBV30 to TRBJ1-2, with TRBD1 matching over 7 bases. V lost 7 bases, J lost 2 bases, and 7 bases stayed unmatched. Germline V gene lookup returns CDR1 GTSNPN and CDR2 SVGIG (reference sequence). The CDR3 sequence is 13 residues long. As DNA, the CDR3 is TGTGCCTTGCACAGGGGCACGAACTATGGCTACACCTTC. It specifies CALHRGTNYGYTF.

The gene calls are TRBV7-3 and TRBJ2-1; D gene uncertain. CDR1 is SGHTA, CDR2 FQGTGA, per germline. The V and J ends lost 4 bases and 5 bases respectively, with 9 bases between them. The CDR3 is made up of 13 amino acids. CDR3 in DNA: TGTGCCAGCAGCTCCTTAGCCAACAATGAGCAGTTCTTC. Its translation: CASSSLANNEQFF.

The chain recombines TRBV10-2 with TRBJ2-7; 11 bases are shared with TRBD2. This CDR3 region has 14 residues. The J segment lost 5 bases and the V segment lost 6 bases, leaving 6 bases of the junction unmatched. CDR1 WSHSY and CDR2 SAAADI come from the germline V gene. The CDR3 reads CASRVSTSGNEQYF. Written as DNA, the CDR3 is TGCGCCAGCAGAGTTTCGACTAGCGGGAACGAGCAGTACTTC.

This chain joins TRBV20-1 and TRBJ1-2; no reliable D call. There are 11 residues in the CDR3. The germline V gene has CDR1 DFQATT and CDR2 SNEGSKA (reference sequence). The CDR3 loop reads CQQARDYGYTF. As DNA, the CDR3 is TGCCAGCAGGCCCGAGACTATGGCTACACCTTC.

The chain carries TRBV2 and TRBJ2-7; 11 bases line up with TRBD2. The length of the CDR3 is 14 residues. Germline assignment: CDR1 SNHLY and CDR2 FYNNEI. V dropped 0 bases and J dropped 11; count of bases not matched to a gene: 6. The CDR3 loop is CASSEATSGSVKYF. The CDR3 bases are TGTGCCAGCAGTGAAGCCACTAGCGGGAGTGTTAAGTACTTC.

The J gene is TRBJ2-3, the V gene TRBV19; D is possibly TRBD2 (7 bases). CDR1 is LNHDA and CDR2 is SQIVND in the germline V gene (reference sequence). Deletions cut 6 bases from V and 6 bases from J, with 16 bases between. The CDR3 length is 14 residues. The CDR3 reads CASSWGGARDTQYF. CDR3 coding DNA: TGTGCCAGTAGCTGGGGGGGGGCCCGGGATACGCAGTATTTT.

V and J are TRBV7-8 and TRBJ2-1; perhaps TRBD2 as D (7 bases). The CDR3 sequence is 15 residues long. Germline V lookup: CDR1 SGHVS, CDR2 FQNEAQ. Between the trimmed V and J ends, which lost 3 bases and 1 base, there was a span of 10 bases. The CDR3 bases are TGTGCCAGCAGCTTGGGGAGGGGGTCCTACAATGAGCAGTTCTTC. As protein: CASSLGRGSYNEQFF.

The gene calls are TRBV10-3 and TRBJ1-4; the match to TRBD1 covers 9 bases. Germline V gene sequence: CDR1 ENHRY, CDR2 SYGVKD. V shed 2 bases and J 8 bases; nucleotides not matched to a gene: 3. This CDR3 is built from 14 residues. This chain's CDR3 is CAISEGTGLEKLFF. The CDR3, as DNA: TGTGCCATCAGTGAGGGGACAGGGCTCGAAAAACTGTTTTTT.

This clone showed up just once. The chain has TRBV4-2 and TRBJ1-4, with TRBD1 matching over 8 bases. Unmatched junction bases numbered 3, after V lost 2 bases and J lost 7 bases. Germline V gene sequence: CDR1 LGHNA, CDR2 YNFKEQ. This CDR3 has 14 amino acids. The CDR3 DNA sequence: TGTGCCAGCAGCCAAAAGGACAGGGCTGAAAAACTGTTTTTT. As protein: CASSQKDRAEKLFF.

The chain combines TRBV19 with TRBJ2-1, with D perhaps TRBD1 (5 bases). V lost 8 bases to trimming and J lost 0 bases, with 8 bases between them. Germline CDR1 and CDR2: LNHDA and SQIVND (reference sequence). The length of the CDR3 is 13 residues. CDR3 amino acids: CASGASSYNEQFF. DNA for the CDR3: TGTGCCAGTGGGGCCAGCTCCTACAATGAGCAGTTCTTC.